This T cell receptor beta chain was retrieved from a study of T cells in Graves' hyperthyroidism and ophthalmopathy. TCR beta CDR3 sequences were amplified from RNA transcripts. Initially, a first-round RT-PCR of the TCR CDR3 employed the HTBI primer set. TCRdb itself ran the multiplex PCR reads through MiXCR, one entry per CDR3 protein. This repertoire shows about 160,000 distinct CDR3 sequences, approximately 9% found once; its top ten account for roughly a fifth. V shed 2 bases, J shed 2 bases, and the junction held 5 bases outside the gene matches. There are 15 residues in the CDR3. Germline CDR1 is SGHAT and CDR2 is FQNNGV. Aged 18 to 65, the patients had hyperthyroidism that was newly diagnosed and had lasted under 2 months. The blood was taken when hyperthyroidism was first diagnosed, before any ophthalmopathy symptoms showed up. The PBMCs studied were ones that came from 10 ml fresh peripheral blood.

Sequencing used blood. The chain has TRBV11-2 and TRBJ2-7, with TRBD1 matching 8 bases. The receptor was isolated from a woman between 18 and 30 years old with Graves' hyperthyroidism that later progressed to Graves' ophthalmopathy. This chain's CDR3 is CASSLSDRGPYEQYF. The DNA of the CDR3 is TGTGCCAGCAGCTTAAGCGACAGGGGACCCTACGAGCAGTACTTC. Using reference TRBV11-2 and TRBJ2-7 for the parts outside the CDR3, the full variable domain is EAGVAQSPRYKIIEKRQSVAFWCNPISGHATLYWYQQILGQGPKLLIQFQNNGVVDDSQLPKDRFSAERLKGVDSTLKIQPAKLEDSAVYLCASSLSDRGPYEQYFGPGTRLTVT.